These 27 T cell receptor beta chains were all obtained from the same sample, sequenced in a study of cytomegalovirus exposure and HLA in healthy donors (dated by TCRdb to 2017 to 2019). The library was obtained by the immunoSEQ multiplex PCR assay. For the multiplex PCR, a mixture combining 60 forward primers for TCR Vbeta segments and 13 reverse primers for TCR Jbeta segments was used. The table was pulled from immuneACCESS by TCRdb, which kept in-frame rearrangements only. Such tables lose some clones; where checked, under half of the loss comes from unresolved V genes, and the rest has no known cause. A total of 150,000 to 200,000 clones appear in this sample, around 74% of them only once. Together, the top ten hold 3% to 3.5% of the sample. Input material: PBMCs. These receptor sequences come from a female donor in good health and CMV-seronegative.

The V and J genes are TRBV28 and TRBJ2-1; 12 bases are a match to TRBD2. There are 16 residues in the CDR3. Germline-derived CDR1 and CDR2 are MDHEN and SYDVKM. Trimming at V came to 5 bases and at J to 3 bases, leaving 5 bases not matched to a gene. This CDR3 reads CASSTQTSGGYNEQFF. The CDR3 DNA reads TGTGCCAGCAGTACCCAGACTAGCGGGGGCTACAATGAGCAGTTCTTC.

The rearrangement links TRBV28 to TRBJ1-1; weak D call: TRBD1 (5 bases). Trimming took off 7 bases at V and 6 bases at J, with 12 bases between the two ends. CDR3 size: 12 residues. CDR1 and CDR2 (germline): MDHEN, SYDVKM. This CDR3 reads CASTSTGAEAFF. The CDR3 bases are TGTGCCAGCACCTCGACGGGGGCTGAAGCTTTCTTT.

V is TRBV30 and J is TRBJ1-5; a possible D gene is TRBD1 (5 bases). The CDR3 sequence is 13 residues long. CDR1 and CDR2 (germline): GTSNPN, SVGIG (reference sequence). V was shortened by 8 bases and J by 3 bases, with 14 bases between the two germline ends. The DNA for the CDR3 is TGTGCCGGGCGTTCAGGGTTCAATCAGCCCCAGCATTTT. It yields the protein CAGRSGFNQPQHF.

The rearrangement uses TRBV19 and TRBJ1-5; D uncertain. The CDR3 has 16 amino acids. The germline V gene encodes CDR1 LNHDA and CDR2 SQIVND (reference sequence). Trimming removed 4 bases from V and 2 bases from J, with 15 bases in between. The CDR3: CASSTAGNWGNQPQHF. The CDR3 nucleotides read TGTGCCAGTAGTACCGCGGGGAATTGGGGCAATCAGCCCCAGCATTTT.

This rearrangement joins TRBV18 to TRBJ1-2; maybe TRBD1 (5 bases). The CDR3 spans 15 residues. Deletions cut 0 bases from V and 2 bases from J, with 10 bases between. Germline-derived CDR1 and CDR2 are KGHSH and LQKENI. The CDR3: CASSPPGAGNYGYTF. The CDR3 DNA reads TGTGCCAGCTCACCACCCGGTGCAGGGAACTATGGCTACACCTTC.

The chain couples TRBV28 to TRBJ2-7; the D gene is possibly TRBD1 (6 bases). Trimming removed 5 bases at V and 2 bases at J, with 19 bases between. Germline assignment: CDR1 MDHEN and CDR2 SYDVKM. The CDR3 is 16 amino acids. In DNA, the CDR3 is TGTGCCAGCAGTCCTGCAGGGGCTGGTGGTCCCTACGAGCAGTACTTC. This translates into CASSPAGAGGPYEQYF.

The chain has TRBV28 and TRBJ1-5; TRBD1 aligns across 7 bases. In germline, CDR1 is MDHEN, CDR2 SYDVKM. The CDR3 is 16 amino acids. The trim removed 3 bases at V and 3 bases at J, leaving 8 bases unmatched. The CDR3 is CASSFRGGLPNQPQHF. CDR3 coding DNA: TGTGCCAGCAGTTTCAGAGGGGGCCTCCCCAATCAGCCCCAGCATTTT.

In this sample, this clone turned up once. Other DNA variants within this sample encode the same CDR3. The CDR3 sequence: CASSYSTGEAFF. The DNA for the CDR3 is TGTGCCAGCAGTTACTCAACAGGTGAAGCTTTCTTT. This chain links TRBV6-5 with TRBJ1-1; tentative D call: TRBD1 (5 bases). Trimming removed 0 bases at V and 7 bases at J, with 6 bases between. This CDR3 region has 12 residues. Germline values: CDR1 MNHEY, CDR2 SVGAGI.

As concerns this clone: The junction differs from germline at one of its ends, possibly a read error. The chain is built from TRBV6-6 and TRBJ2-1; TRBD1 agrees at 7 bases. This CDR3 spans 15 amino acids. CDR1 MNHNY and CDR2 SVGAGI come from the germline V gene (reference sequence). CDR3 coding DNA: TGTGCCAGCAGCTACTACACAGGGGTTAGCTATGAGCAGTTCTTC. This sequence encodes CASSYYTGVSYEQFF.

The chain links TRBV19 to TRBJ1-5, with a possible D match to TRBD1 (6 bases). The CDR3 sequence is 14 residues long. The V gene lost 10 bases and the J gene lost 0 bases, with 13 bases spanning the gap. Germline CDR1 LNHDA, CDR2 SQIVND (reference sequence). The CDR3 loop is CATNDRYSNQPQHF. The CDR3 DNA reads TGTGCCACCAACGACAGGTATAGCAATCAGCCCCAGCATTTT.

The CDR3 sequence: CASSPPGAGTEAFF. The CDR3 region has the DNA TGTGCCAGTAGTCCCCCTGGGGCCGGGACTGAAGCTTTCTTT. The chain combines TRBV19 with TRBJ1-1, with D possibly being TRBD1 (5 bases). This CDR3 is 14 amino acids long. V was cut by 5 bases and J by 5 bases, with 15 bases left in between. Germline values: CDR1 LNHDA, CDR2 SQIVND (reference sequence).

In regard to this clone: Different DNA sequences within this sample yield the same CDR3. This sequence joins TRBV28 and TRBJ1-1; D ambiguous. The V gene's germline CDR1 is MDHEN and CDR2 SYDVKM. The length of the CDR3 is 14 residues. The V gene lost 3 bases and the J gene lost 1 base, with 9 bases spanning the gap. CDR3 coding DNA: TGTGCCAGCAGTTTTAGCAGAGGGAACACTGAAGCTTTCTTT. Its translation is CASSFSRGNTEAFF.

The V call is TRBV6-6, the J call TRBJ1-1, with TRBD1 identical over 9 bases. This CDR3 region has 15 residues. CDR1 is MNHNY and CDR2 is SVGAGI in the germline V gene (reference sequence). V was clipped by 6 bases and J by 3 bases; unmatched bases: 8. Here the CDR3 DNA reads TGTGCCAGCAGGTCCACAGGGGGCATGGACACTGAAGCTTTCTTT. This encodes CASRSTGGMDTEAFF.

This sequence joins TRBV6-1 and TRBJ2-4; tentatively, D is TRBD2 (5 bases). Trimming took off 1 base at V and 2 bases at J, with 12 bases between the two ends. CDR1 is MNHNS and CDR2 is SASEGT in the germline V gene. The length of the CDR3 is 16 residues. CDR3 sequence: CASSEVRRATKNIQYF. CDR3 sequence (DNA): TGTGCCAGCAGTGAAGTTCGGCGGGCTACCAAAAACATTCAGTACTTC.

This chain uses TRBV2 with TRBJ2-2; 7 bases agree with TRBD1. Germline V gene lookup returns CDR1 SNHLY and CDR2 FYNNEI. The CDR3 covers 14 residues. Germline trimming cut 4 bases from V and 4 bases from J; bases unmatched to any gene: 3. The CDR3 bases are TGTGCCAGCAGTGTCCGGGACAGCACCGGGGAGCTGTTTTTT. Translated: CASSVRDSTGELFF.

The chain joins TRBV9 to TRBJ2-5; tentatively, D is TRBD1 (6 bases). The germline V gene has CDR1 SGDLS and CDR2 YYNGEE. Trimming left V 3 bases short and J 5 bases short, with 14 bases between. The CDR3 totals 14 residues. The CDR3 sequence: CASSATGGFETQYF. The CDR3 nucleotides read TGTGCCAGCAGCGCCACTGGGGGCTTCGAGACCCAGTACTTC.

The chain joins TRBV5-1 to TRBJ1-1; 7 nucleotides line up with TRBD1. The V gene end was trimmed by 4 bases and the J gene end by 1 base; junction bases not matched to a gene: 10. There are 16 residues in the CDR3. CDR1 and CDR2 (germline): SGHRS, YFSETQ. CDR3: CASSHEGGQTNTEAFF. The CDR3 DNA follows: TGCGCCAGCAGCCACGAAGGGGGACAGACGAACACTGAAGCTTTCTTT.

This clone has just a few counts. Written as DNA, the CDR3 is TGTGCCAGCAGCGTAAACAGCCAAGAGACCCAGTACTTC. Amino acid sequence: CASSVNSQETQYF. The genes are TRBV9 and TRBJ2-5; D is undetermined. The germline V gene has CDR1 SGDLS and CDR2 YYNGEE. Trimming took off 1 base at V and 1 base at J, with 5 bases between the two ends. The CDR3 consists of 13 residues.

This clone appeared a few times. The rearrangement links TRBV6-5 to TRBJ1-6; tentative D call: TRBD1 (6 bases). The germline gives CDR1 MNHEY, CDR2 SVGAGI. The CDR3 covers 16 residues. V shed 1 base and J shed 9 bases, with 16 bases lying between them. CDR3 sequence: CASSYWGGAVGSPLHF. The CDR3, as DNA: TGTGCCAGCAGTTACTGGGGGGGGGCAGTGGGTTCACCCCTCCACTTT.

This chain links TRBV5-4 with TRBJ1-3; 9 bases fit TRBD1. There are 16 residues in the CDR3. Germline V gene data show CDR1 as SGHNT and CDR2 as YYREEE (reference sequence). V lost 2 bases, J lost 0 bases, and 3 bases stayed unmatched. CDR3 in amino acids: CASSFGTGNSGNTIYF. The CDR3 DNA reads as TGTGCCAGCAGCTTCGGGACAGGGAACTCTGGAAACACCATATATTTT.

The CDR3 DNA is TGTGCCAGCAGCTCCACTAGCGGGAACACAGATACGCAGTATTTT. As protein: CASSSTSGNTDTQYF. The rearrangement links TRBV5-6 to TRBJ2-3, with 10 nucleotides matching TRBD2. CDR1 is SGHDT, CDR2 YYEEEE, per germline. Losses at the gene ends were 3 bases for V and 2 bases for J; bases not matched to a gene: 3. The CDR3 has 15 residues.

This chain uses TRBV27 with TRBJ2-2; TRBD2 agrees at 7 bases. Germline V lookup: CDR1 MNHEY, CDR2 SMNVEV (reference sequence). CDR3 size: 16 residues. V lost 8 bases and J lost 0; bases outside the gene matches: 9. The CDR3 here is CASGNGLAANTGELFF. Here the CDR3 DNA reads TGTGCCAGCGGGAATGGGCTAGCGGCGAACACCGGGGAGCTGTTTTTT.

The count of this clone is one. The J gene is TRBJ2-2, the V gene TRBV5-4; 7 bases fit TRBD1. This CDR3 is 16 amino acids long. The V and J ends lost 0 bases and 8 bases, in that order; junction bases with no gene match: 10. The germline V gene encodes CDR1 SGHNT and CDR2 YYREEE (reference sequence). CDR3 amino acids: CASSLGQGGMMGELFF. The CDR3 coding sequence is TGTGCCAGCAGCTTGGGACAGGGTGGGATGATGGGGGAGCTGTTTTTT.

This rearrangement joins TRBV4-1 to TRBJ2-7, with 7 bases matching TRBD1. The V gene end was trimmed by 1 base and the J gene end by 2 bases; junction bases not matched to a gene: 11. The CDR3 totals 17 residues. The germline V gene has CDR1 MGHRA and CDR2 YSYEKL. CDR3 DNA: TGCGCCAGCAGCCAAGTAACAGGGGAATATAGACCCTACGAGCAGTACTTC. As protein: CASSQVTGEYRPYEQYF.

The J gene is TRBJ2-1, the V gene TRBV5-1, with 11 bases aligning to TRBD2. The germline V gene has CDR1 SGHRS and CDR2 YFSETQ. The CDR3 is 15 residues long. V shed 1 base and J 7 bases; nucleotides not matched to a gene: 4. The CDR3 bases are TGCGCCAGCAGCTTGACCACTAGCGGGAGTAATGAGCAGTTCTTC. It specifies CASSLTTSGSNEQFF. Combining the CDR3 with reference TRBV5-1 and TRBJ2-1 gives the whole variable domain KAGVTQTPRYLIKTRGQQVTLSCSPISGHRSVSWYQQTPGQGLQFLFEYFSETQRNKGNFPGRFSGRQFSNSRSEMNVSTLELGDSALYLCASSLTTSGSNEQFFGPGTRLTVL.

This clone appeared once. The chain has TRBV7-3 and TRBJ2-2, with D uncertain. Trimming cost V 0 bases and J 5 bases, with 4 bases left between them. The CDR3 contains 13 residues. The V gene's germline CDR1 is SGHTA and CDR2 FQGTGA. The CDR3 region is CASSLTRTGELFF. DNA for the CDR3: TGTGCCAGCAGCTTAACCCGGACCGGGGAGCTGTTTTTT.

The rearrangement uses TRBV7-9 and TRBJ2-3; 12 bases fit TRBD2. Losses at the gene ends were 5 bases for V and 8 bases for J; bases not matched to a gene: 14. The CDR3 contains 17 residues. Germline assignment: CDR1 SEHNR and CDR2 FQNEAQ (reference sequence). CDR3 nucleotide sequence: TGTGCCAGCAGCACGTGGACTAGCGGGGACGGGCCGGGTACGCAGTATTTT. This gives the protein CASSTWTSGDGPGTQYF.